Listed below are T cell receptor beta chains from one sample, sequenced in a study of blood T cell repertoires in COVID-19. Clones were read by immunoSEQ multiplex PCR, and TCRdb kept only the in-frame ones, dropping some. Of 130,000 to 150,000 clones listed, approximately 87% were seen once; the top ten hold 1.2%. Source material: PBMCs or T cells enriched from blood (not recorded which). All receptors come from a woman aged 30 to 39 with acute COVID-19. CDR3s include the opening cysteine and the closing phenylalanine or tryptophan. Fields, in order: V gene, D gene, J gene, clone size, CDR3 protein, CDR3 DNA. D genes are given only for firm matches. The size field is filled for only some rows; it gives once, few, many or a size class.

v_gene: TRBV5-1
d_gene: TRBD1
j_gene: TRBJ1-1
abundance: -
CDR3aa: CASSPLGQGAEAFF
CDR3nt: TGCGCCAGCAGCCCCCTGGGACAGGGCGCTGAAGCTTTCTTT

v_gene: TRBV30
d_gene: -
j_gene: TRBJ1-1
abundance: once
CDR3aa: CAWSVLMNTEAFF
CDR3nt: TGTGCCTGGAGTGTACTAATGAACACTGAAGCTTTCTTT

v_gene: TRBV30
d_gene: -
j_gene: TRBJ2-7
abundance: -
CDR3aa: CACKAYGTFGYEQYF
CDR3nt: TGTGCCTGTAAGGCGTACGGGACTTTTGGCTACGAGCAGTACTTC

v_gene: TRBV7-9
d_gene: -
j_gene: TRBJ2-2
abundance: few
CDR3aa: CASSLGPVTGELFF
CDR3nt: TGTGCCAGCAGCTTAGGCCCAGTCACCGGGGAGCTGTTTTTT

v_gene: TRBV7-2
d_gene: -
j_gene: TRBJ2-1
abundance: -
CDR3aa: CASSLGGTDYNEQFF
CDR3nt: TGTGCCAGCAGCCTCGGAGGGACAGACTACAATGAGCAGTTCTTC

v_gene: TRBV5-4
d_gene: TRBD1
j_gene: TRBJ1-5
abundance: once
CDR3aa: CASRPQQGKHIGYCNQPQHF
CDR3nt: TGTGCCAGCAGGCCTCAACAGGGGAAGCATATAGGGTATTGCAATCAGCCCCAGCATTTT

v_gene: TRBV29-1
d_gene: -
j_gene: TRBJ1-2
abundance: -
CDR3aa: CSVGAGNYGYTF
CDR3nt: TGCAGCGTTGGTGCAGGCAACTATGGCTACACCTTC

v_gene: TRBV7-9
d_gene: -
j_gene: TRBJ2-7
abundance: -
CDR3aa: CASSLLPAAVNEQYF
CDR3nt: TGTGCCAGCAGCTTGTTACCCGCTGCGGTAAACGAGCAGTACTTC

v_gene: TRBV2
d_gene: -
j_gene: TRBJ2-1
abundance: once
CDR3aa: CASSDTRGMDEQFF
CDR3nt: TGTGCCAGCAGTGATACGCGGGGAATGGATGAGCAGTTCTTC

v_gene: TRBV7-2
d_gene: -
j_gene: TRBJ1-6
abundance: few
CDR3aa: CASSQRHVMGNSPLHF
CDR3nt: TGTGCCAGCAGCCAACGACATGTCATGGGTAATTCACCCCTCCACTTT

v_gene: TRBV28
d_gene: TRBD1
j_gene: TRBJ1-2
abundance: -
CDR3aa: CASSVRTGVPYGYTF
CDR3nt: TGTGCCAGCAGTGTCCGGACAGGCGTCCCCTATGGCTACACCTTC

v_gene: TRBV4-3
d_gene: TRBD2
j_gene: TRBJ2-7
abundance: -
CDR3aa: CASSQRLSGEAYEQYF
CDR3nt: TGCGCCAGCAGCCAGAGATTAAGCGGGGAAGCCTACGAGCAGTACTTC

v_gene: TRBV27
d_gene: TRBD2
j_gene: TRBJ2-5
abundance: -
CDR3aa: CASREGFFPGGGETQYF
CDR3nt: TGTGCCAGCAGAGAGGGTTTTTTTCCGGGAGGAGGAGAGACCCAGTACTTC

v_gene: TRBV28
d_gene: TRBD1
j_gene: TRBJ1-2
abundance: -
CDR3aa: CASSLPGQGRKFYGYTF
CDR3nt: TGTGCCAGCAGTCTCCCGGGACAGGGTAGAAAGTTCTATGGCTACACCTTC

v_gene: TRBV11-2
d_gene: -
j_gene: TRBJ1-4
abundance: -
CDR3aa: CASSSREQDRLFF
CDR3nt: TGTGCCAGCAGCTCCCGGGAGCAGGATCGACTGTTTTTT

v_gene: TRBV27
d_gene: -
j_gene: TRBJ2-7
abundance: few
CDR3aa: CASRSSTGGYEQYF
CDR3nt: TGTGCCAGCCGAAGCTCAACAGGCGGCTACGAGCAGTACTTC

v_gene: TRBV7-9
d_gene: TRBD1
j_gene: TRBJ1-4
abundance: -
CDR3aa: CASSRTGPLEKLFF
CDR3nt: TGTGCCAGCAGTCGGACAGGACCCCTTGAAAAACTGTTTTTT

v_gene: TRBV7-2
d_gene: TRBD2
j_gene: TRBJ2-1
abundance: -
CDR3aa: CASSSPGLAGFSSYNEQFF
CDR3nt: TGTGCCAGCAGCTCACCGGGACTAGCGGGATTTAGCTCCTACAATGAGCAGTTCTTC

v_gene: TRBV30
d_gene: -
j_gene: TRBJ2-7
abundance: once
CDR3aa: CAWTRGLYEQYF
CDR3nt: TGTGCCTGGACCCGCGGGCTCTACGAGCAGTACTTC

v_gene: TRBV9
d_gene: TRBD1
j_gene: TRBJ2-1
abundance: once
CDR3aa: CASSVSGTAVYNEQFF
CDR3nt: TGTGCCAGCAGCGTTTCCGGGACAGCAGTCTACAATGAGCAGTTCTTC

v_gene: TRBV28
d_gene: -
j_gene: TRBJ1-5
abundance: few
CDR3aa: CASSFGVSNQPQHF
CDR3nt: TGTGCCAGCAGTTTCGGTGTTAGCAATCAGCCCCAGCATTTT

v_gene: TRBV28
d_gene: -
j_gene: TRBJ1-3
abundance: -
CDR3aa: CASSLIRGAGNTIYF
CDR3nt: TGTGCCAGCAGTTTAATCCGGGGGGCGGGAAACACCATATATTTT

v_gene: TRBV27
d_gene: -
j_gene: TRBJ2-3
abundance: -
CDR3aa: CASRRGDTQYF
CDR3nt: TGTGCCAGCAGGCGGGGAGATACGCAGTATTTT

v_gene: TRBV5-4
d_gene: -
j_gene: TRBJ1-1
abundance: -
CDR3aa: CASSLGTADGLEAFF
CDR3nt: TGTGCCAGCAGCTTGGGGACAGCCGATGGACTTGAAGCTTTCTTT

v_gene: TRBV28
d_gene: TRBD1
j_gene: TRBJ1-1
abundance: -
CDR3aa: CASGQDWNTEAFF
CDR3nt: TGTGCCAGCGGACAGGACTGGAACACTGAAGCTTTCTTT

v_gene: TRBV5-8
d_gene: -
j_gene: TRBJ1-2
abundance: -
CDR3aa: CASSLPGSYGYTF
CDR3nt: TGTGCCAGCAGCTTACCAGGGTCCTATGGCTACACCTTC

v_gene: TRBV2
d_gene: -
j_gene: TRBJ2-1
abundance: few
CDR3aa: CASSREAEQFF
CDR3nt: TGTGCCAGCTCTAGGGAGGCTGAGCAGTTCTTC

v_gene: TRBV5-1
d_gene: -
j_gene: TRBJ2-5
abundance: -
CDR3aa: CASSPAAPQETQYF
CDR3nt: TGCGCCAGCAGCCCCGCGGCCCCCCAAGAGACCCAGTACTTC

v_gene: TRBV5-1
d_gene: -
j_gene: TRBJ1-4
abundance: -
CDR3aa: CASSSGAGQPEKLFF
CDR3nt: TGCGCCAGCAGCTCAGGTGCAGGACAGCCCGAAAAACTGTTTTTT

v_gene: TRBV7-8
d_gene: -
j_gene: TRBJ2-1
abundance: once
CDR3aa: CASSLGTIGDEQFF
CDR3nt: TGTGCCAGCAGCTTGGGGACAATTGGCGATGAGCAGTTCTTC

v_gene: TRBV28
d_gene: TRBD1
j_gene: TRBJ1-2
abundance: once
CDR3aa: CASSFGTGGPLDYGYTF
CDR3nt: TGTGCCAGCAGTTTCGGGACAGGGGGCCCGCTGGACTATGGCTACACCTTC

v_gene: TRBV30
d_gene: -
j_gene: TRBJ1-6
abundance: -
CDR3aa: CAWSWGQANSPLHF
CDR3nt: TGTGCCTGGAGTTGGGGCCAGGCAAATTCACCCCTCCACTTT

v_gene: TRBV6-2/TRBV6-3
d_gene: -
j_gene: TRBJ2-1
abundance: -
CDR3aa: CASSPGFTYNEQFF
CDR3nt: TGTGCCAGCAGTCCGGGGTTCACCTACAATGAGCAGTTCTTC

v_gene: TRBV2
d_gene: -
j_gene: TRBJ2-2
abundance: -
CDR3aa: CASGLSYIRELFF
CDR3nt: TGTGCCAGCGGACTTAGTTATATAAGGGAGCTGTTTTTT

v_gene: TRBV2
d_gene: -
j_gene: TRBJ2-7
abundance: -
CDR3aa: CASDLLQEAGYEQYF
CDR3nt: TGTGCCAGCGATCTGCTACAGGAAGCCGGCTACGAGCAGTACTTC

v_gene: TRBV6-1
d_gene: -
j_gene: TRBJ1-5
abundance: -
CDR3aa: CASSEAWVYSAGGNQPQHF
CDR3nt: TGTGCCAGCAGTGAAGCCTGGGTCTACAGCGCGGGGGGCAATCAGCCCCAGCATTTT

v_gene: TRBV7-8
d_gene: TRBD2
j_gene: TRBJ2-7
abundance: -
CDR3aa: CASSRALAGGYEQYF
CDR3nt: TGTGCCAGCAGCCGAGCACTAGCGGGAGGGTACGAGCAGTACTTC

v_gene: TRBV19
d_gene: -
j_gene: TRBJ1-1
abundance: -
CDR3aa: CASSGRGKTEAFF
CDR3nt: TGTGCCAGTAGCGGTCGGGGTAAGACTGAAGCTTTCTTT

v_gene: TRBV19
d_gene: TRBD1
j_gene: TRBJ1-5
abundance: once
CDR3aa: CASTQTGGQGQPQHF
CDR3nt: TGTGCCAGTACCCAGACAGGGGGCCAGGGTCAGCCCCAGCATTTT

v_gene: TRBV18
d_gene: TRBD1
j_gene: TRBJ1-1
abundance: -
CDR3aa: CASSPGTASEAFF
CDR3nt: TGTGCCAGCTCCCCTGGGACAGCTTCTGAAGCTTTCTTT

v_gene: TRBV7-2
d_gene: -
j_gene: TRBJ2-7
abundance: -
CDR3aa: CASSPRPGSILYEQYF
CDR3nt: TGTGCCAGCAGCCCCCGCCCGGGATCCATACTCTACGAGCAGTACTTC

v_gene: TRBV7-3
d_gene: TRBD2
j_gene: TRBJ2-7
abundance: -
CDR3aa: CASSSRGGYEQYF
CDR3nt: TGTGCCAGCAGCTCCCGGGGGGGCTACGAGCAGTACTTC

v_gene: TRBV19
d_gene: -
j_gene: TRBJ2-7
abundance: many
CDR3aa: CASSTARGFDDEQYF
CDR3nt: TGTGCCAGTAGTACCGCACGCGGCTTTGACGACGAGCAGTACTTC

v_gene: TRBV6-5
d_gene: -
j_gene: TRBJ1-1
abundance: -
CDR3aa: CASSYRLAGDTEAFF
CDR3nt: TGTGCCAGCAGTTACCGGCTCGCAGGGGACACTGAAGCTTTCTTT

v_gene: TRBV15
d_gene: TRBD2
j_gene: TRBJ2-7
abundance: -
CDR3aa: CATSREAGLSYEQYF
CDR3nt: TGTGCCACCAGCAGAGAAGCGGGGCTCTCCTACGAGCAGTACTTC

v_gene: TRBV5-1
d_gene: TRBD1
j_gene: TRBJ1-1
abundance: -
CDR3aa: CASSLRIDRAEAFF
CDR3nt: TGCGCCAGCAGCTTGCGTATCGACAGGGCTGAAGCTTTCTTT

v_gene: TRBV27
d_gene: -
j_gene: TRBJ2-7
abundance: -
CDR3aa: CASSLKASYEQYF
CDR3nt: TGTGCCAGCAGTCTAAAGGCTAGTTACGAGCAGTACTTC

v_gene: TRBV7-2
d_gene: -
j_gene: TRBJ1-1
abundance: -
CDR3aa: CASSQGAEGTEAFF
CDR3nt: TGTGCCAGCAGCCAGGGTGCCGAAGGTACTGAAGCTTTCTTT

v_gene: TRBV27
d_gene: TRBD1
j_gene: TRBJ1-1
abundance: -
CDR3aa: CASSLRGLLNTEAFF
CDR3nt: TGTGCCAGCAGTTTAAGGGGGCTCCTCAACACTGAAGCTTTCTTT

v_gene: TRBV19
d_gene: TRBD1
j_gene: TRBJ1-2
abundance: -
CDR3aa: CASMAGGTNYGYTF
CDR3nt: TGTGCCAGTATGGCAGGGGGAACTAACTATGGCTACACCTTC

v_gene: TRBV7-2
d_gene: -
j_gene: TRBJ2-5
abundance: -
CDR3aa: CASSREFAVKTQYF
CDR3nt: TGTGCCAGCAGCAGGGAGTTCGCCGTGAAGACCCAGTACTTC

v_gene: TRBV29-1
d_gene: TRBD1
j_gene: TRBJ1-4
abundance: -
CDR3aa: CSAQDRGNEKLFF
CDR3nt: TGCAGCGCCCAAGACAGGGGTAATGAAAAACTGTTTTTT

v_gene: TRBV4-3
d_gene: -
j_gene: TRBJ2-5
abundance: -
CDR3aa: CASSQLRGQETQYF
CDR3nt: TGCGCCAGCAGCCAACTCCGGGGCCAAGAGACCCAGTACTTC

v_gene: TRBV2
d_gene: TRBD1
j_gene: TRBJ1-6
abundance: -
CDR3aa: CASTSTGVRSPLHF
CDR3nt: TGTGCCAGCACCTCAACAGGGGTGCGTTCACCCCTCCACTTT

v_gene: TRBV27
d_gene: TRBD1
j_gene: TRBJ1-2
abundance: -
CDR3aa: CASSPTGGYGYTF
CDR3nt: TGTGCCAGCAGTCCCACAGGGGGCTATGGCTACACCTTC